This TCR beta chain was sequenced in a study of T cells in tumors after PD-1 blockade. General observations from the study: Some novel exhausted tumor clones appeared in pre-treatment blood, suggesting peripheral recruitment.

A remark on this clone: The antigen remains unidentified.

Sequencing was performed with immunoSEQ multiplex PCR; in TCRdb, only in-frame clones are kept and a portion is missing. The repertoire has around 34,000 clones, roughly 76% of them found once; the top ten carry around two fifths. This receptor was obtained from a human donor with basal cell carcinoma. Source: PBMCs, taken after anti-PD-1 treatment.

The CDR3, as DNA: TGTGCCAGCCTAGGGACGGGGTTAAGGTCCTACGAGCAGTACTTC. It yields the protein CASLGTGLRSYEQYF. This rearrangement joins TRBV28 to TRBJ2-7; D could derive from TRBD1 or TRBD2 (5 bases each). Germline V CDR1 and CDR2: MDHEN, SYDVKM. The CDR3 covers 15 residues. V lost 8 bases, J lost 1 base, and 18 bases lay in between.